Listed here are 16 T cell receptor beta chains from one sample, sequenced in a study of sequential checkpoint blockade in melanoma. Treatment defined: randomized to nivolumab then ipilimumab (arm A) or the reverse (arm B). The repertoire was sequenced with immunoSEQ multiplex PCR; TCRdb's copy has only in-frame clones and lacks some. Altogether approximately 14,000 clones are present, 52% being singletons, with the ten largest covering 15% to 20%. The specimen comprised CD8+ T cells sorted from blood (inferred from file names), sampled from a patient given nivolumab and ipilimumab in sequence. These TCRs come from a human donor with melanoma.

This clone turned up a few times. The rearrangement links TRBV2 to TRBJ2-1; 13 nucleotides align to TRBD2. In germline, CDR1 is SNHLY, CDR2 FYNNEI. This CDR3 is built from 16 residues. Trimming took 3 bases from V and 4 from J; bases not matched to a gene: 3. As DNA, the CDR3 is TGTGCCAGCAGTGACTCGGGACTAGCGGGGTACAATGAGCAGTTCTTC. Residues: CASSDSGLAGYNEQFF. The full variable domain, its missing parts supplied by reference TRBV2 and TRBJ2-1, is EPEVTQTPSHQVTQMGQEVILRCVPISNHLYFYWYRQILGQKVEFLVSFYNNEISEKSEIFDDQFSVERPDGSNFTLKIRSTKLEDSAMYFCASSDSGLAGYNEQFFGPGTRLTVL.

This chain connects TRBV6-1 to TRBJ2-7; 12 bases are a match to TRBD2. CDR1 MNHNS and CDR2 SASEGT come from the germline V gene. This CDR3 is built from 15 residues. V lost 6 bases, J lost 4 bases, and 7 bases stayed unmatched. The CDR3 DNA is TGTGCCAGCAGGGTCCTGACTAGCGGGAGATACGAGCAGTACTTC. It is translated as CASRVLTSGRYEQYF.

CDR3 protein: CASSIGTKVDTQYF. The CDR3, as DNA: TGTGCCAGCAGTATCGGGACTAAGGTCGATACGCAGTATTTT. The chain recombines TRBV27 with TRBJ2-3; TRBD2 matches at 7 bases. After removal of 5 bases from V and 6 bases from J, the junction contained 8 bases not matched to a gene. Germline CDR1 is MNHEY and CDR2 is SMNVEV (reference sequence). The CDR3 runs 14 residues.

The V and J genes are TRBV15 and TRBJ2-1; no definite D call. The CDR3 runs to 16 residues. Germline V gene data show CDR1 as LNHNV and CDR2 as YYDKDF (reference sequence). The germline V and J ends were trimmed by 1 base and 13 bases, with 23 bases remaining between them. The CDR3 loop reads CATSRGPFIPFGLQFF. In nucleotides, the CDR3 is TGTGCCACCAGCAGAGGACCTTTTATCCCTTTCGGGTTACAGTTCTTC. The variable domain in full, with the rest retrieved from reference TRBV15 and TRBJ2-1, is DAMVIQNPRYQVTQFGKPVTLSCSQTLNHNVMYWYQQKSSQAPKLLFHYYDKDFNNEADTPDNFQSRRPNTSFCFLDIRSPGLGDTAMYLCATSRGPFIPFGLQFFGPGTRLTVL.

The V and J genes are TRBV11-3 and TRBJ2-3; TRBD2 agrees at 9 bases. Germline V CDR1 and CDR2: SGHNT, YENEEA. V was clipped by 0 bases and J by 6 bases; unmatched bases: 4. The CDR3 is made up of 15 amino acids. CDR3 in DNA: TGTGCCAGCAGCTTAGAAGGCGGGGGGGCCGATACGCAGTATTTT. The encoded protein is CASSLEGGGADTQYF. Drawing the rest from reference TRBV11-3 and TRBJ2-3, the complete variable domain is EAGVVQSPRYKIIEKKQPVAFWCNPISGHNTLYWYLQNLGQGPELLIRYENEEAVDDSQLPKDRFSAERLKGVDSTLKIQPAELGDSAVYLCASSLEGGGADTQYFGPGTRLTVL.

CDR3 sequence (DNA): TGTGCCAGCAGCTTAGGTACAGGGGGACAAGAGACCCAGTACTTC. It encodes CASSLGTGGQETQYF. The V gene is TRBV7-8, the J gene TRBJ2-5; TRBD1 agrees at 8 bases. The ends lost 1 base at V and 2 bases at J; junction bases unmatched: 3. Per the germline V gene, CDR1 is SGHVS and CDR2 is FQNEAQ. The CDR3 length is 15 residues.

The CDR3 here is CASSQGQLNTEAFF. The CDR3, as DNA: TGTGCCAGCAGCCAAGGACAGTTGAACACTGAAGCTTTCTTT. The chain has TRBV4-2 and TRBJ1-1, with TRBD1 as a possible D gene (5 bases). Germline CDR1 LGHNA, CDR2 YNFKEQ. This CDR3 comprises 14 residues. Trimming removed 1 base from V and 0 bases from J, with 6 bases in between.

The chain links TRBV4-1 to TRBJ1-5, with 7 bases lining up with TRBD1. Trimming at V came to 0 bases and at J to 0 bases, leaving 8 bases not matched to a gene. The CDR3 is 18 residues long. Looked up from germline, CDR1 is MGHRA and CDR2 is YSYEKL. CDR3 loop: CASSQEGRGVYSNQPQHF. As DNA, the CDR3 is TGCGCCAGCAGCCAAGAGGGCAGGGGGGTCTATAGCAATCAGCCCCAGCATTTT.

The rearrangement joins TRBV5-4 to TRBJ2-7, with TRBD2 identical over 14 bases. The V gene end was trimmed by 4 bases and the J gene end by 4 bases; junction bases not matched to a gene: 7. Germline CDR1 SGHNT, CDR2 YYREEE (reference sequence). This CDR3 region has 16 residues. The CDR3 protein is CASSPGLAGEGYEQYF. In DNA, the CDR3 is TGTGCCAGCAGCCCGGGACTAGCGGGAGAGGGGTACGAGCAGTACTTC.

The J gene is TRBJ1-4, the V gene TRBV7-9; D perhaps matches TRBD1 (6 bases). There are 16 residues in the CDR3. Germline CDR1 and CDR2: SEHNR and FQNEAQ (reference sequence). Between the trimmed V and J ends, which lost 1 base and 6 bases, there was a span of 15 bases. CDR3: CASSLGTGKGHEKLFF. The DNA for the CDR3 is TGTGCCAGCAGCTTAGGCACAGGGAAGGGGCATGAAAAACTGTTTTTT.

This clone appeared a few times. The chain carries TRBV11-2 and TRBJ2-7; tentatively, D is TRBD2 (5 bases). V was trimmed by 5 bases and J by 2 bases, leaving 19 bases between them. CDR1 is SGHAT, CDR2 FQNNGV, per germline. The CDR3 runs 16 residues. The CDR3 region is CASSGLERTPTYEQYF. CDR3 sequence (DNA): TGTGCCAGCAGCGGTCTCGAGAGGACTCCAACCTACGAGCAGTACTTC.

The CDR3 sequence is CASSQDQASGPLKRGRFF. For the CDR3, the DNA is TGCGCCAGCAGCCAAGACCAGGCTAGCGGACCGCTCAAAAGAGGGCGGTTCTTC. The genes are TRBV4-1 and TRBJ2-1; 7 bases align to TRBD2. CDR3 length equals 18 residues. Trimming at V came to 0 bases and at J to 15 bases, leaving 23 bases not matched to a gene. Germline V lookup: CDR1 MGHRA, CDR2 YSYEKL.

V usage is TRBV7-8 and J usage is TRBJ1-5; 9 nucleotides align to TRBD1. V was pared by 5 bases and J by 0 bases, with 8 bases of the junction left unmatched. The CDR3 has 17 amino acids. Germline CDR1 reads SGHVS; CDR2 reads FQNEAQ. In nucleotides, the CDR3 is TGTGCCAGCAGCCCCCGGACAGGGGCCTATAGCAATCAGCCCCAGCATTTT. It codes for CASSPRTGAYSNQPQHF.

The J gene is TRBJ1-5, the V gene TRBV10-1; 7 nucleotides align to TRBD1. Germline assignment: CDR1 WNHNN and CDR2 SYGVQD (reference sequence). The junction had 12 bases not matched to a gene; V was cut back by 11 bases and J by 5 bases. CDR3 size: 14 residues. CDR3 coding DNA: TGCGCCGGCCTTCCAAGGGGGCAGGATCAGCCCCAGCATTTT. Translation: CAGLPRGQDQPQHF.

V and J are TRBV5-6 and TRBJ1-2; possible D gene TRBD1, 5 bases. The germline gives CDR1 SGHDT, CDR2 YYEEEE. The length of the CDR3 is 14 residues. V was cut by 4 bases and J by 6 bases, with 16 bases left in between. For the CDR3, the DNA is TGTGCCAGCAGCAGGACAACGCTATGGGATGGCTACACCTTC. Its translation is CASSRTTLWDGYTF. Full variable domain (remainder filled in from reference TRBV5-6 and TRBJ1-2): DAGVTQSPTHLIKTRGQQVTLRCSPKSGHDTVSWYQQALGQGPQFIFQYYEEEERQRGNFPDRFSGHQFPNYSSELNVNALLLGDSALYLCASSRTTLWDGYTFGSGTRLTVV.

J is TRBJ2-3 and V is TRBV5-6; possibly TRBD2 for D (5 bases). The germline V gene encodes CDR1 SGHDT and CDR2 YYEEEE. This CDR3 has 13 residues. V shed 0 bases and J shed 4 bases, with 6 bases lying between them. The CDR3 region is CASSLEEADTQYF. DNA for the CDR3: TGTGCCAGCAGCTTGGAGGAGGCAGATACGCAGTATTTT. Supplemented by reference TRBV5-6 and TRBJ2-3, the full variable domain reads DAGVTQSPTHLIKTRGQQVTLRCSPKSGHDTVSWYQQALGQGPQFIFQYYEEEERQRGNFPDRFSGHQFPNYSSELNVNALLLGDSALYLCASSLEEADTQYFGPGTRLTVL.